Listed here are 3 T cell receptor beta chains from one sample, sequenced in a study of Ad26.COV2.S vaccination and SARS-CoV-2 variants. Method: immunoSEQ multiplex PCR; TCRdb's copy keeps in-frame clones and lacks some. In the table there are over 85,000 clones, approximately 82% of which are singletons. Sequenced here: peripheral blood, sampled after recovery from COVID-19. These TCRs come from a human donor who had recovered from COVID-19.

The V gene is TRBV19, the J gene TRBJ2-3; D gene unclear. The germline V and J ends were trimmed by 5 bases and 9 bases, with 12 bases remaining between them. Germline CDR1 is LNHDA and CDR2 is SQIVND (reference sequence). The CDR3 has 12 amino acids. The CDR3 DNA sequence: TGTGCCAGTAGTTCCTCGAAGACCACGCAGTATTTT. It specifies CASSSSKTTQYF.

The chain has TRBV10-2 and TRBJ1-1; D gene uncertain. Per germline, CDR1 WSHSY and CDR2 SAAADI. The CDR3 is 13 residues long. V was cut by 2 bases and J by 3 bases, with 7 bases left in between. CDR3: CASSELVDTEAFF. The CDR3, as DNA: TGCGCCAGCAGTGAGCTGGTTGACACTGAAGCTTTCTTT.

The chain has TRBV5-6 and TRBJ1-4, with D possibly TRBD1 on 5 matching bases. Germline values: CDR1 SGHDT, CDR2 YYEEEE. The CDR3 is 16 amino acids. Trimming pared 1 base from V and 6 bases from J, leaving 16 bases between. This CDR3 is CASSLSINRLDEKLFF. CDR3 nucleotides: TGTGCCAGCAGCTTGAGTATCAACAGGTTAGATGAAAAACTGTTTTTT.